This T cell receptor (beta chain) was sequenced during a study of shared clonotypes between healthy human individuals. The count of this clone is one. Its specificity is not known. Study donors comprised healthy, HIV-negative adults devoid of recent acute infection or vaccination. The study's findings and limits: The study generally estimated greater richness for naive than memory subsets. Between a few donors, naive CD4 clonotypes were shared at a level of approximately 5%.

Original methodology: For the immunoSEQ data, sequences were junction-only without quality scores, so filtering differed. Sequenced by immunoSEQ multiplex PCR; TCRdb stores in-frame clones only, minus some. The V and J calls and clone size come from that table; D and trimming were worked out from the DNA. The sample includes some 2,000,000 clones, around 95% of them seen just once. V was clipped by 5 bases and J by 7 bases, with 15 bases between them. The germline V gene encodes CDR1 MNHNS and CDR2 SASEGT. This CDR3 has 13 amino acids. V is TRBV6-1 and J is TRBJ2-7; no clear D gene. Material: naive CD4+ T cells sorted from blood. The subset denotes: CD45RA+ positively selected. This clonotype originated in a man between 18 and 35 years old in good health. CDR3 amino acids: CASSSDTFGEQYF. The CDR3 DNA reads as TGTGCCAGCAGTTCAGACACCTTTGGGGAGCAGTACTTC.